This T cell receptor beta chain was found in a study of blood T cells in healthy people across ages. Primers used in a second PCR of roughly 6 to 12 cycles were a sample-barcoded 5' primer and a J-beta primer mix. Per sample, CDR3-containing paired-end reads numbered at least 2.5 million. TCRdb used MiXCR to reprocess the 5' RACE reads, holding one entry per CDR3 protein. The data show some 1.6 million distinct CDR3 sequences, roughly 32% seen once. In this sample, this clonotype turned up a few times. What it recognizes is unknown. Broader study findings: It was found that TCR beta diversity correlated strongly with the percentage of naive T cells.

Healthy Caucasians from Russia aged roughly 6 to 100 served as donors. Each sample yielded at least 5 micrograms of PBMC total RNA. Trimming left V 2 bases short and J 6 bases short, with 11 bases between. The CDR3 contains 12 residues. The V gene's germline CDR1 is DFQATT and CDR2 SNEGSKA (reference sequence). The receptor was derived from a woman younger than 45 in good health. The V call is TRBV20-1, the J call TRBJ2-7, with a weak D call TRBD1 (5 bases). The sequencing sample was made of blood. The DNA for the CDR3 is TGCAGTGCTAGAAGGGGCCTCAGCGAGCAGTACTTC. Encoded protein: CSARRGLSEQYF.